These 9 T cell receptor beta chains were sequenced from one sample in a study of post-analysis software for immune sequencing data (dated by TCRdb to between 2014 and 2016). Summary of the overall study and its limitations: Patients showed significantly higher frequencies than controls for five TRBV segments, among them TRBV5-6, TRBV5-1 and TRBV20-1.

Libraries were built with PCR. Instrument on record: Illumina HiSeq 2500. To reduce PCR and sequencing biases, unique molecular identifiers were incorporated into the TCR beta cDNA libraries. TCRdb itself trimmed the public reads at Q25 with fastp, ran MiXCR and retained productive beta chains. Rows merge per CDR3 protein into single entries with the most common DNA and genes. The sample has 650,000 to 850,000 distinct CDR3 sequences on record, around 45% of them singletons. 4.9% of the sample belongs to the ten largest clones. Antigens for these TCRs are unknown. The specimen sequenced was blood. These receptors came from a girl aged 5-17 years with multiple sclerosis.

This clonotype was seen just once. This chain's CDR3 is CSASWTGGTGEQYF. The CDR3 DNA follows: TGCAGTGCTAGCTGGACAGGGGGTACGGGCGAGCAGTACTTC. The chain carries TRBV20-1 and TRBJ2-5, with TRBD1 matching 10 bases. The end of the DNA aligns better with TRBJ2-7, so the J call may be wrong. CDR3 size: 14 residues. Germline CDR1 reads DFQATT; CDR2 reads SNEGSKA (reference sequence).

The CDR3: CASSQAGVNEQFF. CDR3 DNA: TGCGCCAGCAGCCAAGCGGGAGTGAATGAGCAGTTCTTC. V gene TRBV5-1 combines with J gene TRBJ2-1; 8 bases map to TRBD2. CDR1 SGHRS and CDR2 YFSETQ come from the germline V gene. After removal of 4 bases from V and 7 bases from J, the junction contained 4 bases not matched to a gene. This CDR3 has 13 amino acids.

The gene calls are TRBV12-3 or TRBV12-4 and TRBJ1-1; the D is unclear. The V and J ends lost 6 bases and 2 bases respectively, with 16 bases between them. The CDR3 runs 15 residues. In DNA, the CDR3 is TGTGCCAGCAGACCGAGGTTGCAGGTTAACACTGAAGCTTTCTTT. Translation: CASRPRLQVNTEAFF.

V and J are TRBV11-2 and TRBJ2-7; 12 bases map to TRBD1. V lost 2 bases and J lost 3; bases outside the gene matches: 5. The CDR3 sequence is 16 residues long. Germline V gene lookup returns CDR1 SGHAT and CDR2 FQNNGV. CDR3: CASSLLGQGANYEQYF. CDR3 DNA: TGTGCCAGCAGCTTATTGGGACAGGGGGCAAACTACGAGCAGTACTTC.

This chain connects TRBV7-2 to TRBJ2-1; TRBD2 might be the D (6 bases). Trimming removed 5 bases from V and 2 bases from J, with 13 bases in between. Germline CDR1 is SGHTA and CDR2 is FQGNSA. The CDR3 is 15 amino acids. This chain's CDR3 is CASSARESPYNEQFF. The CDR3 DNA reads TGTGCCAGCAGCGCACGGGAGAGTCCCTACAATGAGCAGTTCTTC.

The chain is built from TRBV27 and TRBJ1-5; D remains unclear. The CDR3 contains 12 residues. Germline-derived CDR1 and CDR2 are MNHEY and SMNVEV (reference sequence). V lost 5 bases and J 7 bases, leaving 9 bases between the germline ends. CDR3 DNA sequence: TGTGCCAGCAGTCCCTCGGGACAGCCCCAGCATTTT. The encoded protein is CASSPSGQPQHF.

The DNA of the CDR3 is TGTGCCAGCAGCCAAGTTGACAGGGCGTTCACTGAAGCTTTCTTT. Translating gives CASSQVDRAFTEAFF. The chain joins TRBV4-2 to TRBJ1-1, with TRBD1 matching over 7 bases. Germline values: CDR1 LGHNA, CDR2 YNFKEQ. This CDR3 is 15 amino acids long. V dropped 1 base and J dropped 4; count of bases not matched to a gene: 6.

This clonotype appeared a few times. V usage is TRBV21-1 and J usage is TRBJ2-1; the listed D gene, TRBD2, was not tested against the DNA. TRBV21-1 is flagged as a pseudogene. The CDR3 totals 16 residues. The CDR3 coding sequence is TGTGCCAGCAGCACAGGGGCCCTATTCTCCTACAATGAGCAGTTCTTC. Protein sequence: CASSTGALFSYNEQFF.

This rearrangement joins TRBV29-1 to TRBJ2-1; TRBD1 is a possible D gene (5 bases). Germline loops: CDR1 SQVTM, CDR2 ANQGSEA. The CDR3 has 15 residues. The V end lost 1 base, the J end lost 8 bases, and 18 bases lay between the germline ends. CDR3 sequence: CSVEGARQGSDEQFF. In DNA form, the CDR3 reads TGCAGCGTTGAAGGGGCGAGGCAGGGAAGCGATGAGCAGTTCTTC.